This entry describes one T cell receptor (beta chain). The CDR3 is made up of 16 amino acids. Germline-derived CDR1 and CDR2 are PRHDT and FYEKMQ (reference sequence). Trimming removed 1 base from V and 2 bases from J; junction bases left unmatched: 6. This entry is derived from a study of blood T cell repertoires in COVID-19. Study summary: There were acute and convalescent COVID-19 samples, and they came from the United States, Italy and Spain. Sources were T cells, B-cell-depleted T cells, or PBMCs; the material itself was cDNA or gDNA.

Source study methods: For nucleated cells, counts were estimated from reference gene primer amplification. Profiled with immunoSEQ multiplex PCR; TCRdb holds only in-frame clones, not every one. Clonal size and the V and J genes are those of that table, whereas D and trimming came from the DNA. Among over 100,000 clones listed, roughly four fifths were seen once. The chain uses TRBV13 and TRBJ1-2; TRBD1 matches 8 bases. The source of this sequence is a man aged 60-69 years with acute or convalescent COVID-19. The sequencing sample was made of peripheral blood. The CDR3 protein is CASSLVRGRGNYGYTF. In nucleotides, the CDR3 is TGTGCCAGCAGCTTAGTCAGGGGGCGTGGAAACTATGGCTACACCTTC. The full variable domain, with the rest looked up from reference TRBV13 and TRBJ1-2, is AAGVIQSPRHLIKEKRETATLKCYPIPRHDTVYWYQQGPGQDPQFLISFYEKMQSDKGSIPDRFSAQQFSDYHSELNMSSLELGDSALYFCASSLVRGRGNYGYTFGSGTRLTVV.